The 4 T cell receptor beta chains reported below all come from one sample, sequenced in a study of T cells after yellow fever vaccination. MiXCR, applied by TCRdb to the 5' RACE reads, yields one record per CDR3 protein. The data contain more than 450,000 distinct CDR3 sequences, 20% to 25% of them singletons. The sample in question was PBMCs, obtained about 20 days after the first yellow fever vaccination. The source of these receptors is a young man who received the YFV17D yellow fever vaccine.

This clonotype was seen ten or more times. The rearrangement links TRBV7-2 to TRBJ1-6, with D uncertain. V lost 1 base and J lost 10, with 5 bases in between. CDR1 SGHTA and CDR2 FQGNSA come from the germline V gene. This CDR3 is 12 amino acids long. The CDR3 sequence is CASSLVGSPLHF. The CDR3 DNA reads as TGTGCCAGCAGCTTAGTGGGGTCACCCCTCCACTTT.

The chain uses TRBV11-1 and TRBJ2-3; 14 bases line up with TRBD2. CDR1 and CDR2 (germline): SGHAT, FQDESV (reference sequence). This CDR3 has 18 amino acids. V was clipped by 4 bases and J by 3 bases; unmatched bases: 9. CDR3 bases: TGTGCCAGCAGCTACGGACTAGCGGGGGGTTTTTTGACAGATACGCAGTATTTT. Amino acids: CASSYGLAGGFLTDTQYF.

The CDR3 loop reads CASSQPTDSSGYTF. As DNA, the CDR3 is TGCGCCAGCAGCCAGCCGACAGACTCTAGTGGCTACACCTTC. The chain employs TRBV5-1 and TRBJ1-2; D may be TRBD1 (5 bases). Trimming pared 4 bases from V and 7 bases from J, leaving 17 bases between. Germline assignment: CDR1 SGHRS and CDR2 YFSETQ. The length of the CDR3 is 14 residues.

This clonotype showed up just a few times. For the CDR3, the DNA is TGTGCCAGCAGCCAAACAGGGGGCGCAGCAGATACGCAGTATTTT. Translated, it gives CASSQTGGAADTQYF. This sequence joins TRBV4-2 and TRBJ2-3; 9 bases are a match to TRBD1. Germline V gives CDR1 LGHNA, CDR2 YNFKEQ. The CDR3 loop spans 15 amino acids. J lost 4 bases, V lost 2 bases, and 4 bases had no gene match.